A single sample gave rise to the 27 T cell receptor beta chains below, sequenced in a study of T cell repertoires in cytomegalovirus infection. MiXCR was run by TCRdb on the reads, yielding one entry per CDR3 protein. The sample consists of about 100,000 distinct CDR3 sequences, more than 20% of them appearing once. Sequenced input: CD8+ T cells from PBMCs. The receptor set was obtained from a human donor in good health (CMV status not recorded). Some clones in this sample may be carry-over from other donors' samples.

The chain has TRBV12-3 or TRBV12-4 and TRBJ2-1; 8 nucleotides line up with TRBD2. V lost 8 bases, J lost 10 bases, and 10 bases stayed unmatched. This CDR3 spans 13 amino acids. The CDR3 DNA is TGTGCCAGCTCGGGGGGGGATCCCAACGAGCAGTTCTTC. Protein product: CASSGGDPNEQFF.

This clonotype has just a few counts. The chain uses TRBV12-3 or TRBV12-4 and TRBJ2-7; no definite D call. The length of the CDR3 is 13 residues. Trimming removed 8 bases from V and 3 bases from J, with 14 bases in between. CDR3 nucleotide sequence: TGTGCCAGCGGGATACACCTCCGCTACGAGCAGTACTTC. This sequence encodes CASGIHLRYEQYF.

This clonotype was seen ten or more times. This chain links TRBV28 with TRBJ2-7; 8 bases match TRBD1. After removal of 5 bases from V and 7 bases from J, the junction contained 16 bases not matched to a gene. The germline V gene has CDR1 MDHEN and CDR2 SYDVKM. The CDR3 has 16 residues. CDR3 sequence: CASSPTSVQGAREQYF. CDR3 DNA sequence: TGTGCCAGCAGTCCGACCTCGGTCCAGGGGGCGCGAGAGCAGTACTTC.

This chain connects TRBV7-7 to TRBJ2-5; D gene ambiguous. V lost 1 base and J 7 bases, leaving 10 bases between the germline ends. Germline loops: CDR1 SSHAT, CDR2 FNYEAQ (reference sequence). This CDR3 region has 13 residues. The CDR3 bases are TGTGCCAGCAGCTTAGATAAGGGTCCGACCCAGTACTTC. Translated: CASSLDKGPTQYF.

This clonotype was seen more than once but under ten times. V and J are TRBV28 and TRBJ1-1; D remains unclear. Germline V gene data show CDR1 as MDHEN and CDR2 as SYDVKM. Trimming pared 4 bases from V and 0 bases from J, leaving 6 bases between. This CDR3 comprises 13 residues. This chain's CDR3 is CASSWAMNTEAFF. The CDR3 nucleotides read TGTGCCAGCAGTTGGGCCATGAACACTGAAGCTTTCTTT.

This clonotype was seen only a few times. V is TRBV10-2 and J is TRBJ2-7; 8 nucleotides agree with TRBD2. Germline lookup yields CDR1 WSHSY and CDR2 SAAADI. The junction had 8 bases not matched to a gene; V was cut back by 2 bases and J by 2 bases. CDR3 length: 16 residues. CDR3: CASSEPGAGVAYEQYF. Written as DNA, the CDR3 is TGCGCCAGCAGTGAGCCAGGAGCGGGAGTGGCCTACGAGCAGTACTTC.

Only a few counts were recorded for this clonotype. V usage is TRBV11-1 and J usage is TRBJ1-1; TRBD1 matches at 11 bases. This CDR3 is built from 15 residues. J gave up 2 bases and V 5 bases, and 4 bases lay outside the gene matches. The germline gives CDR1 SGHAT, CDR2 FQDESV (reference sequence). The CDR3, as DNA: TGTGCCAGCAGCGCTGGGACAGGGGGTAACACTGAAGCTTTCTTT. It encodes CASSAGTGGNTEAFF.

The chain carries TRBV12-5 and TRBJ2-3; 9 bases line up with TRBD2. The CDR3 contains 16 residues. The V and J ends lost 1 base and 4 bases, in that order; junction bases with no gene match: 6. The germline V gene encodes CDR1 LGHNT and CDR2 FRNRAP. DNA of the CDR3: TGTGCTAGTGGTTTGGCGGCGGGGGGGCCCGCAGATACGCAGTATTTT. This sequence encodes CASGLAAGGPADTQYF.

V is TRBV20-1 and J is TRBJ2-7; D is unresolved. V shed 4 bases and J shed 3 bases, with 13 bases lying between them. The CDR3 is 13 amino acids. Germline-derived CDR1 and CDR2 are DFQATT and SNEGSKA (reference sequence). The CDR3 region is CSANPLSSYEQYF. The CDR3 bases are TGCAGTGCTAACCCCCTCAGTAGCTACGAGCAGTACTTC.

This clonotype was observed at least ten times. The rearrangement uses TRBV6-2 or TRBV6-3 and TRBJ2-1, with 11 positions matching TRBD1. J gave up 10 bases and V 2 bases, and 1 base lay outside the gene matches. The CDR3 has 13 residues. From germline, CDR1 is MNHEY and CDR2 SVGEGT. CDR3 region: CASSYGTGGEQFF. The CDR3 bases are TGTGCCAGCAGTTACGGGACAGGGGGAGAGCAGTTCTTC.

V usage is TRBV7-9 and J usage is TRBJ2-5; 9 nucleotides line up with TRBD1. The CDR3 is 15 amino acids. The germline CDR1 and CDR2 sequences are SEHNR and FQNEAQ (reference sequence). Germline trimming cut 5 bases from V and 3 bases from J; bases unmatched to any gene: 7. The CDR3 coding sequence is TGTGCCAGCAGCCCACAGGGGGCGTCGGAAGAGACCCAGTACTTC. It codes for CASSPQGASEETQYF. The whole variable domain, filled in from reference TRBV7-9 and TRBJ2-5, reads DTGVSQNPRHKITKRGQNVTFRCDPISEHNRLYWYRQTLGQGPEFLTYFQNEAQLEKSRLLSDRFSAERPKGSFSTLEIQRTEQGDSAMYLCASSPQGASEETQYFGPGTRLLVL.

A few counts support this clonotype. The chain is built from TRBV14 and TRBJ1-1, with D hard to call. From germline, CDR1 is SGHDN and CDR2 FVKESK. This CDR3 contains 12 residues. V was pared by 1 base and J by 11 bases, with 11 bases between. For the CDR3, the DNA is TGTGCCAGCAGCCAAGTAGGCCCTGTGGCTTTCTTT. Translating it yields CASSQVGPVAFF.

This clonotype was detected a few times. This rearrangement joins TRBV5-8 to TRBJ1-4, with no clear D. Germline assignment: CDR1 SGHTS and CDR2 YDEGEE. The V end was cut by 1 base, the J end by 3 bases, with 13 bases between. The CDR3 runs to 16 residues. The CDR3 DNA reads as TGTGCCAGCAGCTTGCTGGACGCTACACCTAATGAAAAACTGTTTTTT. This codes for CASSLLDATPNEKLFF.

This clonotype showed up just a few times. The genes are TRBV20-1 and TRBJ2-3, with TRBD2 matching over 7 bases. This CDR3 spans 15 amino acids. Germline values: CDR1 DFQATT, CDR2 SNEGSKA (reference sequence). The J segment lost 6 bases and the V segment lost 5 bases, leaving 14 bases of the junction unmatched. CDR3 protein: CSAHNREEGLDTQYF. CDR3 bases: TGCAGTGCTCACAACCGGGAGGAGGGGTTGGATACGCAGTATTTT.

This clonotype was observed a handful of times. This chain connects TRBV15 to TRBJ1-1; no clear D. The CDR3 has 15 residues. Germline CDR1 and CDR2: LNHNV and YYDKDF (reference sequence). V was cut by 0 bases and J by 1 base, with 9 bases left in between. The CDR3 DNA sequence: TGTGCCACCAGCAGAGATCGGGCAGGGAACACTGAAGCTTTCTTT. Protein: CATSRDRAGNTEAFF.

This clonotype appeared a few times. The chain has TRBV30 and TRBJ1-1, with TRBD1 matching 7 bases. The CDR3 runs to 15 residues. V lost 0 bases, J lost 0 bases, and 4 bases stayed unmatched. Germline V gene data show CDR1 as GTSNPN and CDR2 as SVGIG (reference sequence). The CDR3, as DNA: TGTGCCTGGAGTGTAGTAGGGGGCATGAACACTGAAGCTTTCTTT. This encodes CAWSVVGGMNTEAFF.

This clonotype has only a few counts. The chain couples TRBV12-3 or TRBV12-4 to TRBJ1-5; D is undetermined. Trimming removed 1 base from V and 4 bases from J, with 8 bases in between. The CDR3 is 14 amino acids. CDR3 residues: CASSLVAGNQPQHF. The CDR3 DNA follows: TGTGCCAGCAGTTTAGTCGCCGGGAATCAGCCCCAGCATTTT.

This clonotype was seen ten or more times. V usage is TRBV7-2 and J usage is TRBJ2-7; tentative D call: TRBD1 (6 bases). Trimming took off 5 bases at V and 5 bases at J, with 10 bases between the two ends. There are 12 residues in the CDR3. The V gene's germline CDR1 is SGHTA and CDR2 FQGNSA. The CDR3 DNA sequence: TGTGCCAGCAGCCTACAGGGCAACGAGCAGTACTTC. It specifies CASSLQGNEQYF.

The gene calls are TRBV6-2 or TRBV6-3 and TRBJ2-7; the D gene is possibly TRBD2 (5 bases). With 7 bases removed from V and 3 bases from J, the gap between germline ends came to 13 bases. The CDR3 extends over 13 amino acids. CDR1 is MNHEY, CDR2 SVGEGT, per germline. In DNA form, the CDR3 reads TGTGCCAGCAATGGTGGCGGGCTCTACGAGCAGTACTTC. This encodes CASNGGGLYEQYF.

This clonotype came up many times. The germline gene is not matched at one end of the junction; a read error may be the cause. V usage is TRBV7-7 and J usage is TRBJ2-7, with 8 bases fitting TRBD1. CDR3 length equals 16 residues. The V gene's germline CDR1 is SSHAT and CDR2 FNYEAQ (reference sequence). The CDR3 DNA is TGTGCTAGCAGCTTAGGGCACCAGGGGGCCGAATACGAGCAGTACTTC. Protein: CASSLGHQGAEYEQYF.

This clonotype was counted ten times or more. V usage is TRBV15 and J usage is TRBJ1-2; D not certain. Germline V gene sequence: CDR1 LNHNV, CDR2 YYDKDF (reference sequence). Trimming stripped 10 bases from V and 6 bases from J, with 12 bases between. This CDR3 contains 11 residues. In nucleotides, the CDR3 is TGTGCCATCCGGGGAGTGGATGGCTACACCTTC. The encoded protein is CAIRGVDGYTF.

Ten or more counts support this clonotype. The chain has TRBV4-3 and TRBJ2-1; tentatively, D is TRBD2 (6 bases). Germline V gives CDR1 LGHNA, CDR2 YSLEER. The CDR3 is made up of 17 amino acids. Trimming removed 0 bases at V and 3 bases at J, with 15 bases between. The CDR3 DNA is TGCGCCAGCAGCCAAGATCAAGGTTGGACTAACTACAATGAGCAGTTCTTC. This encodes CASSQDQGWTNYNEQFF.

This clonotype was counted between two and nine times. The CDR3 sequence is CASSEAPLSPSNQPQHF. The DNA of the CDR3 is TGTGCCAGCAGTGAAGCGCCACTAAGTCCTAGCAATCAGCCCCAGCATTTT. The V gene is TRBV2, the J gene TRBJ1-5; D is unresolved. Trimming removed 0 bases from V and 0 bases from J, with 12 bases in between. Germline V gene lookup returns CDR1 SNHLY and CDR2 FYNNEI. The length of the CDR3 is 17 residues. The full variable domain, rest sourced from reference TRBV2 and TRBJ1-5, is EPEVTQTPSHQVTQMGQEVILRCVPISNHLYFYWYRQILGQKVEFLVSFYNNEISEKSEIFDDQFSVERPDGSNFTLKIRSTKLEDSAMYFCASSEAPLSPSNQPQHFGDGTRLSIL.

In its sample, this clonotype was seen a few times. The CDR3 is CASSPPGTGINEQYF. The CDR3 DNA sequence: TGTGCCAGCAGCCCCCCCGGGACAGGGATCAACGAGCAGTACTTC. The chain has TRBV7-9 and TRBJ2-7; TRBD1 agrees at 9 bases. Germline assignment: CDR1 SEHNR and CDR2 FQNEAQ (reference sequence). The CDR3 consists of 15 residues. V was pared by 5 bases and J by 5 bases, with 10 bases of the junction left unmatched.

The V and J genes are TRBV12-3 or TRBV12-4 and TRBJ2-6, with TRBD1 matching over 8 bases. After removal of 6 bases from V and 2 bases from J, the junction contained 3 bases not matched to a gene. The CDR3 loop spans 15 amino acids. CDR3 protein: CASRGQGAGANVLTF. The DNA for the CDR3 is TGTGCCAGCAGAGGACAGGGTGCTGGGGCCAACGTCCTGACTTTC.

The table lists this clonotype with a few counts. The CDR3 DNA follows: TGTGCCAGCAGTCCCTTGGGGGAGAACACTGAAGCTTTCTTT. Protein product: CASSPLGENTEAFF. The rearrangement uses TRBV28 and TRBJ1-1; weak D call: TRBD1 (5 bases). CDR3 length: 14 residues. Trimming removed 5 bases from V and 1 base from J, with 11 bases in between. Germline V CDR1 and CDR2: MDHEN, SYDVKM.

This clonotype was detected many times. This chain joins TRBV11-2 and TRBJ1-1, with a weak D call TRBD1 (5 bases). This CDR3 is built from 13 residues. CDR1 is SGHAT and CDR2 is FQNNGV in the germline V gene. The V gene lost 3 bases and the J gene lost 5 bases, with 10 bases spanning the gap. The CDR3 loop reads CASSFRGMTEAFF. CDR3 coding DNA: TGTGCCAGCAGCTTCCGGGGGATGACTGAAGCTTTCTTT.